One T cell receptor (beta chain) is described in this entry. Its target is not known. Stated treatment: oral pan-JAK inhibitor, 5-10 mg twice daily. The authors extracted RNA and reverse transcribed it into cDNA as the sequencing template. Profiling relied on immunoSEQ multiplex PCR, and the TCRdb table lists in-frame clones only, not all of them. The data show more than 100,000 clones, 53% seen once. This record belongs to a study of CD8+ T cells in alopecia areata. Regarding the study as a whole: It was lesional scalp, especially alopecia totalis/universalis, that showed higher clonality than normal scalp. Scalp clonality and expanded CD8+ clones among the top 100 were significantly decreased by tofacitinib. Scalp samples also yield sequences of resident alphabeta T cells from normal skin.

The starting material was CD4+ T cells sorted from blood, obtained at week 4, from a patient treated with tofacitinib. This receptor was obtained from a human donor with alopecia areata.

The CDR3 is CASSLWGAGYTF. CDR3 coding DNA: TGTGCCAGCAGCTTATGGGGGGCTGGCTACACCTTC. The rearrangement joins TRBV7-8 to TRBJ1-2, with D tentatively TRBD1 (6 bases). The germline V gene encodes CDR1 SGHVS and CDR2 FQNEAQ. This CDR3 is 12 amino acids long. The V end was cut by 2 bases, the J end by 7 bases, with 8 bases between.